Each of the 26 T cell receptor beta chains below was sequenced from the same sample in a study of CD8 T cells in ankylosing spondylitis. TCRdb itself ran the 5' RACE reads through MiXCR, one entry per CDR3 protein. The sample records about 500,000 distinct CDR3 sequences, about 5% being singletons. Regarding the study as a whole: There was a TCR beta motif, made of several highly homologous variants, that appeared characteristic of ankylosing spondylitis blood.

For these TCRs, the target antigens are not known. Sequencing used blood, either unsorted or a sorted T cell fraction (not recorded which). These receptors came from a male donor with ankylosing spondylitis.

This clonotype was seen at least ten times. The chain couples TRBV20-1 to TRBJ2-6; D uncertain. The germline CDR1 and CDR2 sequences are DFQATT and SNEGSKA (reference sequence). The length of the CDR3 is 14 residues. The ends were cut back, 0 bases at V and 9 bases at J, with 12 bases in the middle. The CDR3 DNA reads TGCAGTGCTAGAGATTTGGTCGGTTACAACGTCCTGACTTTC. This translates into CSARDLVGYNVLTF.

This clonotype was counted ten times or more. The chain has TRBV4-3 and TRBJ2-1, with D possibly being TRBD2 (6 bases). Germline V gene sequence: CDR1 LGHNA, CDR2 YSLEER. This CDR3 is 14 amino acids long. The V end was cut by 4 bases, the J end by 6 bases, with 13 bases between. Here the CDR3 reads CASSLDEGGNEQFF. CDR3 DNA sequence: TGCGCCAGCAGCCTAGATGAGGGAGGCAATGAGCAGTTCTTC.

This clonotype appeared many times. The V call is TRBV6-5, the J call TRBJ2-5, with 13 bases fitting TRBD2. Trimming cost V 3 bases and J 6 bases; bases outside gene matches: 4. Germline CDR1 and CDR2: MNHEY and SVGAGI. The CDR3 sequence is 15 residues long. CDR3 DNA sequence: TGTGCCAGCAGTTATGGACTAGCGGGGGTAAAGACCCAGTACTTC. Translating it yields CASSYGLAGVKTQYF.

This clonotype showed up just a few times. In DNA form, the CDR3 reads TGCAGTGCCTATAGGTCCCGCTCGGGCACAGATACGCAGTATTTT. Its translation: CSAYRSRSGTDTQYF. The V and J genes are TRBV20-1 and TRBJ2-3; D call uncertain. Trimming cost V 6 bases and J 1 base, with 17 bases left between them. The CDR3 has 15 amino acids. Germline CDR1 reads DFQATT; CDR2 reads SNEGSKA (reference sequence).

This clonotype was seen repeatedly, ten times or more. This chain's CDR3 is CSANPLDRVKDTQYF. The CDR3 coding sequence is TGCAGTGCAAATCCTTTGGACAGGGTCAAAGATACGCAGTATTTT. The chain links TRBV20-1 to TRBJ2-3; 8 bases map to TRBD1. The germline V gene encodes CDR1 DFQATT and CDR2 SNEGSKA (reference sequence). CDR3 length equals 15 residues. With 6 bases clipped from V and 5 bases from J, the junction kept 13 bases outside the gene matches.

This clonotype was observed many times. The CDR3 DNA sequence: TGTGCCAGCAGTTTAAGGGGGACTAGCGGGAGGGCCCAGCAGTTCTTC. Translation gives CASSLRGTSGRAQQFF. V usage is TRBV27 and J usage is TRBJ2-1; TRBD2 matches at 16 bases. V dropped 2 bases and J dropped 11; count of bases not matched to a gene: 6. CDR1 is MNHEY and CDR2 is SMNVEV in the germline V gene (reference sequence). The CDR3 contains 16 residues.

This clonotype appeared many times. This chain joins TRBV27 and TRBJ2-2, with D possibly being TRBD2 (7 bases). Germline values: CDR1 MNHEY, CDR2 SMNVEV (reference sequence). Trimming pared 11 bases from V and 3 bases from J, leaving 13 bases between. The CDR3 contains 13 residues. As DNA, the CDR3 is TGTGCCTCAGGGGAGGGCCACACCGGGGAGCTGTTTTTT. Encoded protein: CASGEGHTGELFF.

This clonotype was counted ten times or more. This sequence joins TRBV5-6 and TRBJ2-1, with D possibly TRBD2 on 6 matching bases. Germline V CDR1 and CDR2: SGHDT, YYEEEE. The length of the CDR3 is 14 residues. V was cut by 8 bases and J by 10 bases, with 22 bases left in between. As DNA, the CDR3 is TGTGCCAGTCACTTAGCGGCCGCCCTTTGGGAGCAGTTCTTC. Residues: CASHLAAALWEQFF.

This clonotype appeared many times. This chain links TRBV6-2 or TRBV6-3 with TRBJ2-2, with TRBD2 as a possible D gene (5 bases). Germline CDR1 and CDR2: MNHEY and SVGEGT. The CDR3 contains 12 residues. Between the trimmed V and J ends, which lost 0 bases and 12 bases, there was a span of 8 bases. This CDR3 is CASSYSDWQLFF. The CDR3 bases are TGTGCCAGCAGTTACTCGGACTGGCAGCTGTTTTTT.

This clonotype was seen ten or more times. The CDR3 spells CASSVGGGELFF. The DNA for the CDR3 is TGTGCCAGCAGCGTGGGGGGCGGGGAGCTGTTTTTT. The chain is built from TRBV9 and TRBJ2-2, with a weak D call TRBD2 (6 bases). V was clipped by 2 bases and J by 7 bases, with 6 bases between them. The CDR3 covers 12 residues. Germline V CDR1 and CDR2: SGDLS, YYNGEE.

This clonotype was counted many times. V usage is TRBV28 and J usage is TRBJ1-5; possibly TRBD1 for D (5 bases). V was shortened by 7 bases and J by 4 bases, with 17 bases between the two germline ends. The CDR3 extends over 15 amino acids. Germline V gives CDR1 MDHEN, CDR2 SYDVKM. In DNA form, the CDR3 reads TGTGCCAGCATCCCTTGGGGGGGGTATAATCAGCCCCAGCATTTT. Protein: CASIPWGGYNQPQHF.

This clonotype was detected many times. V and J are TRBV7-9 and TRBJ2-2; no clear D gene. Germline lookup yields CDR1 SEHNR and CDR2 FQNEAQ (reference sequence). With 10 bases removed from V and 5 bases from J, the gap between germline ends came to 5 bases. The CDR3 has 10 residues. CDR3 sequence: CATLTGELFF. The CDR3 DNA follows: TGTGCCACTCTTACCGGGGAGCTGTTTTTT.

Ten or more counts support this clonotype. The chain carries TRBV11-2 and TRBJ2-3; 10 nucleotides match TRBD2. After removal of 1 base from V and 4 bases from J, the junction contained 11 bases not matched to a gene. There are 18 residues in the CDR3. The germline gives CDR1 SGHAT, CDR2 FQNNGV. The CDR3 coding sequence is TGTGCCAGCAGCTTAGGCCGCCTAGCGGGAGATCAGGCAGATACGCAGTATTTT. Its translation: CASSLGRLAGDQADTQYF.

This clonotype was found a few times. The V gene is TRBV2, the J gene TRBJ1-1; no clear D. Trimming pared 0 bases from V and 4 bases from J, leaving 9 bases between. The length of the CDR3 is 14 residues. Germline V CDR1 and CDR2: SNHLY, FYNNEI. CDR3 amino acids: CASSEALWGTEAFF. The CDR3 nucleotides are TGTGCCAGCAGTGAAGCGCTTTGGGGCACTGAAGCTTTCTTT.

The genes are TRBV7-8 and TRBJ2-7; the D call may be TRBD1 or TRBD2 (6 bases each). CDR3 length equals 15 residues. V lost 5 bases, J lost 1 base, and 15 bases lay in between. Germline CDR1 is SGHVS and CDR2 is FQNEAQ. This CDR3 is CASSRRGGPSYEQYF. The CDR3 nucleotides are TGTGCCAGCAGCCGAAGAGGGGGGCCTTCCTACGAGCAGTACTTC.

This clonotype has ten or more counts. The J gene is TRBJ2-7, the V gene TRBV7-2, with 9 bases identical to TRBD2. CDR1 and CDR2 from the germline V gene are SGHTA and FQGNSA. The CDR3 totals 15 residues. Germline trimming cut 5 bases from V and 3 bases from J; bases unmatched to any gene: 8. The CDR3 is CASSQRLAGYYEQYF. CDR3 nucleotide sequence: TGTGCCAGCAGCCAGAGGCTAGCGGGGTACTACGAGCAGTACTTC.

This clonotype was counted many times. This chain links TRBV10-3 with TRBJ1-5; D possibly corresponds to TRBD1 (5 bases). CDR1 ENHRY and CDR2 SYGVKD come from the germline V gene. The V end lost 2 bases, the J end lost 7 bases, and 9 bases lay between the germline ends. The CDR3 runs 13 residues. The CDR3 DNA sequence: TGTGCCATCAGTGAGGCCCCAGGGCAGCCCCAGCATTTT. It yields the protein CAISEAPGQPQHF.

This clonotype showed up just a few times. The J gene is TRBJ2-3, the V gene TRBV6-1, with TRBD2 matching over 10 bases. After removal of 6 bases from V and 5 bases from J, the junction contained 8 bases not matched to a gene. The CDR3 consists of 15 residues. In germline, CDR1 is MNHNS, CDR2 SASEGT. CDR3 amino acids: CASSGIAGGLDTQYF. The CDR3, as DNA: TGTGCCAGCAGCGGGATAGCGGGAGGTCTAGATACGCAGTATTTT.

This clonotype was observed at least ten times. CDR3 amino acids: CASSLEAGYYEQYF. CDR3 nucleotide sequence: TGCGCCAGCAGCTTGGAGGCAGGATACTACGAGCAGTACTTC. The V call is TRBV5-1, the J call TRBJ2-7; D is undetermined. The germline V gene has CDR1 SGHRS and CDR2 YFSETQ. With 0 bases removed from V and 3 bases from J, the gap between germline ends came to 10 bases. CDR3 size: 14 residues. Complete variable domain (other parts from reference TRBV5-1 and TRBJ2-7): KAGVTQTPRYLIKTRGQQVTLSCSPISGHRSVSWYQQTPGQGLQFLFEYFSETQRNKGNFPGRFSGRQFSNSRSEMNVSTLELGDSALYLCASSLEAGYYEQYFGPGTRLTVT.

This chain links TRBV10-2 with TRBJ1-5; tentative D call: TRBD1 (5 bases). Germline V gene data show CDR1 as WSHSY and CDR2 as SAAADI. The CDR3 loop spans 14 amino acids. The V gene lost 8 bases and the J gene lost 5 bases, with 16 bases spanning the gap. CDR3 loop: CASGIDSGDQPQHF. The DNA of the CDR3 is TGCGCCAGCGGAATAGATTCGGGGGATCAGCCCCAGCATTTT.

In its sample, this clonotype was seen many times. V is TRBV20-1 and J is TRBJ2-5; 8 bases map to TRBD1. Germline loops: CDR1 DFQATT, CDR2 SNEGSKA (reference sequence). V lost 0 bases to trimming and J lost 4 bases; unmatched junction nucleotides: 4. This CDR3 has 14 residues. CDR3 sequence reads: CSARDLQGAETQYF. CDR3 DNA: TGCAGTGCTAGAGATCTCCAGGGGGCAGAGACCCAGTACTTC.

This clonotype was recorded many times. V and J are TRBV10-3 and TRBJ2-3; tentative D call: TRBD1 (5 bases). V dropped 9 bases and J dropped 6 bases, with 16 bases sitting between them. The V gene's germline CDR1 is ENHRY and CDR2 SYGVKD. This CDR3 comprises 13 residues. The CDR3 nucleotides read TGTGCCATATCGACAGACCCCGGGGATACGCAGTATTTT. Translated: CAISTDPGDTQYF.

Many counts were recorded for this clonotype. The chain links TRBV6-2 or TRBV6-3 to TRBJ2-2, with 11 bases that match TRBD2. Germline V gene sequence: CDR1 MNHEY, CDR2 SVGEGT. V shed 4 bases and J 6 bases; nucleotides not matched to a gene: 4. The CDR3 is made up of 15 amino acids. The CDR3 DNA reads TGTGCCAGCAGTTCGACTAGCGGGGAGGCCGGGGAGCTGTTTTTT. This translates into CASSSTSGEAGELFF.

This clonotype was found many times. The genes are TRBV5-5 and TRBJ2-7; 9 bases agree with TRBD1. The germline gives CDR1 SGHKS, CDR2 YYEKEE (reference sequence). This CDR3 is built from 15 residues. V dropped 3 bases and J dropped 3; count of bases not matched to a gene: 7. CDR3 region: CASSSTGQGIYEQYF. The CDR3 DNA follows: TGTGCCAGCAGCTCCACGGGACAGGGAATCTACGAGCAGTACTTC.

The rearrangement uses TRBV3-1 and TRBJ1-4; D remains ambiguous. CDR1 LGHDT and CDR2 YNNKEL come from the germline V gene (reference sequence). The germline V and J ends were trimmed by 1 base and 2 bases, with 8 bases remaining between them. The length of the CDR3 is 15 residues. Here the CDR3 DNA reads TGTGCCAGCAGCCAAGGACTTACCACTAATGAAAAACTGTTTTTT. It translates to CASSQGLTTNEKLFF.

There are many counts of this clonotype. The V and J genes are TRBV12-3 or TRBV12-4 and TRBJ2-3; D uncertain. The V gene lost 5 bases and the J gene lost 4 bases, with 13 bases spanning the gap. This CDR3 is 14 amino acids long. Written as DNA, the CDR3 is TGTGCCAGCAGTGGTCCAAAAAATGCAGATACGCAGTATTTT. Encoded protein: CASSGPKNADTQYF.